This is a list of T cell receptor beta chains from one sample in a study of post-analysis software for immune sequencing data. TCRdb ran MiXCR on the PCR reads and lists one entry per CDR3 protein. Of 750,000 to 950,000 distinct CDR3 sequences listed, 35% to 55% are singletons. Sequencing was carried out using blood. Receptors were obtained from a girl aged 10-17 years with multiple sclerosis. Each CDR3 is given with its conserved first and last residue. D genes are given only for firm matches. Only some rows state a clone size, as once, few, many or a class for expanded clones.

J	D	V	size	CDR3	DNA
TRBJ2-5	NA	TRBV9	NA	CASSVGADGETQYF	TGTGCCAGCAGCGTAGGGGCAGACGGGGAGACCCAGTACTTC
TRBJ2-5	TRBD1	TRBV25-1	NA	CASSDPGQATGEQYF	TGTGCCAGCAGTGACCCGGGACAGGCGACCGGGGAGCAGTACTTC
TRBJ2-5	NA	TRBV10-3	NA	CAISASGSIEETQYF	TGTGCCATCAGTGCGAGCGGGTCCATTGAAGAGACCCAGTACTTC
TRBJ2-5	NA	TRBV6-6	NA	CASSYVVGTQYF	TGTGCCAGCAGTTACGTCGTTGGGACCCAGTACTTC
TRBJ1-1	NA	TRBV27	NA	CASSLRVAMNTEAFF	TGTGCCAGCAGTTTAAGGGTAGCCATGAACACTGAAGCTTTCTTT
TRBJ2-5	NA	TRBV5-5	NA	CASSLYGRGETQYF	TGTGCCAGCAGCTTGTACGGGCGGGGAGAGACCCAGTACTTC
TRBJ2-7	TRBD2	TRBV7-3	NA	CASSLEGAGGSYEQYF	TGTGCCAGCAGCTTAGAGGGCGCGGGGGGTTCCTACGAGCAGTACTTC
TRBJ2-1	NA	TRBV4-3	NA	CASSQEGQGLETQFF	TGCGCCAGCAGCCAAGAGGGACAGGGACTAGAGACCCAGTTCTTC
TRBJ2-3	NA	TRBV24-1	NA	CATSDTSGTDTQYF	TGTGCCACCAGTGATACCAGCGGAACAGATACGCAGTATTTT
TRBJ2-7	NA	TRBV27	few	CASSFGPVGMYEQYF	TGTGCCAGCAGTTTTGGGCCTGTAGGGATGTACGAGCAGTACTTC
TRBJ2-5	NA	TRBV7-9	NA	CASSLAGRRETQYF	TGTGCCAGCAGCTTAGCGGGACGTCGAGAGACCCAGTACTTC
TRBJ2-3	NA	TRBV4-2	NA	CASSQGLVKDGTDTQYF	TGTGCCAGCAGCCAAGGACTAGTCAAGGACGGCACAGATACGCAGTATTTT
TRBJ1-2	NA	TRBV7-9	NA	CASSSGRANYGYTF	TGTGCCAGCAGCTCCGGGAGGGCAAACTATGGCTACACCTTC
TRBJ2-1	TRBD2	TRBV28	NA	CASSLSGRAYGEQFF	TGTGCCAGCAGTTTGAGCGGGAGGGCCTACGGAGAGCAGTTCTTC
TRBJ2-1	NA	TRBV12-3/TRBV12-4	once	CASRARSVADYNEQFF	TGTGCCAGCAGAGCTAGGTCGGTAGCGGATTACAATGAGCAGTTCTTC
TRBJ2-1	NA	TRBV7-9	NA	CASSLNGGSGPHGNEQFF	TGTGCCAGCAGCTTAAATGGTGGTAGCGGACCCCATGGCAATGAGCAGTTCTTC
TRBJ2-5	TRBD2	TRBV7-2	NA	CASSSGTSGTQYF	TGTGCCAGCAGCTCCGGGACTAGCGGGACCCAGTACTTC
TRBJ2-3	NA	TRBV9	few	CASSLTVGEDTQYF	TGTGCCAGCAGCCTCACGGTCGGGGAGGATACGCAGTATTTT
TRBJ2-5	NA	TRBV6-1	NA	CASSDFGNQETQYF	TGTGCCAGCAGTGACTTCGGAAACCAAGAGACCCAGTACTTC
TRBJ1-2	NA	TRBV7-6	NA	CASSSGGPGYTF	TGTGCCAGCAGTTCAGGAGGCCCTGGCTACACCTTC
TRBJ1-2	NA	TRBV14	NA	CASSQTGSYGYTF	TGTGCCAGCAGCCAAACAGGGAGCTATGGCTACACCTTC
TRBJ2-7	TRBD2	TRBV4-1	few	CASSQGSSGISYEQYF	TGCGCCAGCAGCCAGGGTTCTAGCGGGATCTCCTACGAGCAGTACTTC
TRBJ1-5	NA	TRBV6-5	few	CASSRGGGPINQPQHF	TGTGCCAGCAGCCGAGGTGGAGGCCCGATCAATCAGCCCCAGCATTTT
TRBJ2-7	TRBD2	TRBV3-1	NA	CASSPYGRGYEQYF	TGTGCCAGCAGCCCGTACGGGAGGGGATACGAGCAGTACTTC
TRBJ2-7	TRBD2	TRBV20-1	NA	CSGLLTSGLYEQYF	TGCAGTGGACTTTTGACTAGCGGCCTTTACGAGCAGTACTTC
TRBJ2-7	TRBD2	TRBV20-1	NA	CGWGGREAYEQYF	TGCGGTTGGGGGGGGCGGGAGGCCTACGAGCAGTACTTC
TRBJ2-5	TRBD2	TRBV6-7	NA	CASSYSFALAGWQRTQYF	TGTGCCAGCAGTTACTCGTTTGCCCTAGCGGGATGGCAGAGGACCCAGTACTTC
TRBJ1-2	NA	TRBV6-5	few	CASTPGQGVGGYTF	TGTGCCAGCACCCCAGGGCAGGGAGTAGGTGGCTACACCTTC
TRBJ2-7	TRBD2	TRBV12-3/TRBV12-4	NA	CVSSLESSGQPYEQYF	TGTGTCAGCAGTTTAGAGTCTAGCGGGCAACCCTACGAGCAGTACTTC
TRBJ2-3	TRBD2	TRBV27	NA	CASIASGSLTDTQYF	TGTGCCAGCATCGCTAGCGGGAGTCTCACAGATACGCAGTATTTT
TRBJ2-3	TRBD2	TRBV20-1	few	CSASRAGGSDTQYF	TGCAGTGCTAGTCGGGCGGGAGGGTCAGATACGCAGTATTTT
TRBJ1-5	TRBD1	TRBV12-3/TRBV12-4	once	CASSRTGSWEPQHF	TGTGCCAGCAGCCGGACAGGGTCGTGGGAGCCCCAGCATTTT
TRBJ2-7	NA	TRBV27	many	CASSLSRGSYEQYF	TGTGCCAGCAGTTTATCCCGGGGCAGCTACGAGCAGTACTTC
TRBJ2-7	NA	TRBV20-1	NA	CSARTRYNEQYF	TGCAGTGCTAGGACCCGATACAATGAGCAGTACTTC
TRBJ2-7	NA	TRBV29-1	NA	CSVRDNSYEQYF	TGCAGCGTTCGGGACAACTCCTACGAGCAGTACTTC
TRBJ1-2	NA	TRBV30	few	CAWSRSWQGQSGGYTF	TGTGCCTGGAGTCGAAGCTGGCAGGGTCAATCGGGTGGCTACACCTTC
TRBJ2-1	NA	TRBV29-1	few	CSVSGGSYNEQFF	TGCAGCGTTTCCGGGGGCTCCTACAATGAGCAGTTCTTC
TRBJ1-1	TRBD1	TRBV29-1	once	CSVGLADRGPEAFF	TGCAGCGTTGGGCTAGCAGACAGGGGTCCCGAAGCTTTCTTT
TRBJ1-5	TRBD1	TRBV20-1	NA	CSARDLWGQGDGQPKHF	TGCAGTGCTAGAGATCTATGGGGGCAGGGGGACGGTCAGCCCAAGCATTTT
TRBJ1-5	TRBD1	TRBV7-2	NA	CASSIGQGTQPQHF	TGTGCCAGCAGCATCGGACAGGGGACTCAGCCCCAGCATTTT
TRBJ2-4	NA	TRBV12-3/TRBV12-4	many	CASSLAGGLAKNIQYF	TGTGCCAGCAGTTTAGCGGGGGGTTTGGCCAAAAACATTCAGTACTTC
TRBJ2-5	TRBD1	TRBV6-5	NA	CASSYGTGSQETQYF	TGTGCCAGCAGTTACGGGACAGGATCTCAAGAGACCCAGTACTTC
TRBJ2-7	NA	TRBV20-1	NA	CSARDITYEQYF	TGCAGTGCTAGAGATATTACCTACGAGCAGTACTTC
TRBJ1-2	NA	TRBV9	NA	CASSVGGARGYTF	TGTGCCAGCAGCGTAGGAGGGGCGCGGGGCTACACCTTC
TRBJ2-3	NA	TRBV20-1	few	CSARGIPPGGSTDTQYF	TGCAGTGCTAGAGGAATTCCTCCCGGGGGTAGCACAGATACGCAGTATTTT
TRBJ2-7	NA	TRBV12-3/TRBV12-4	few	CASSHTGEGGEQYF	TGTGCCAGCAGTCATACGGGCGAGGGGGGGGAGCAGTACTTC
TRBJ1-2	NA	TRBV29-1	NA	CSVDGQINYGYTF	TGCAGCGTAGACGGACAGATTAACTATGGCTACACCTTC
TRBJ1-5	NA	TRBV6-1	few	CASRPTVISNQPQHF	TGTGCCAGCAGACCGACAGTGATTAGCAATCAGCCCCAGCATTTT
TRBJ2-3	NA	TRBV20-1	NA	CSAETGTSNTDTQYF	TGCAGTGCAGAAACCGGGACAAGTAACACAGATACGCAGTATTTT
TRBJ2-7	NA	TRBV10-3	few	CAISGTLGHSYEQYF	TGTGCCATCAGCGGGACCCTAGGGCACTCCTACGAGCAGTACTTC
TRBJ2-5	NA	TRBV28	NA	CASSFWTGYQETQYF	TGTGCCAGCAGTTTTTGGACGGGGTACCAAGAGACCCAGTACTTC
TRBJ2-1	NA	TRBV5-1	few	CASRQGNSGRILGYNEQFF	TGCGCCAGCCGACAGGGGAATAGCGGGAGAATACTAGGCTACAATGAGCAGTTCTTC
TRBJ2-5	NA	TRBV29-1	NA	CSVYELGVETQYF	TGCAGCGTTTATGAGCTGGGAGTAGAGACCCAGTACTTC
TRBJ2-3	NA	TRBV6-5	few	CASSSHTTTDTQYF	TGTGCCAGCAGTTCCCATACCACCACAGATACGCAGTATTTT
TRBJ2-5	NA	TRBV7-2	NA	CASSLRGSRKETQYF	TGTGCCAGCAGCCTAAGGGGCAGCAGGAAAGAGACCCAGTACTTC
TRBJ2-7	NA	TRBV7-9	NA	CASSGSISSEQYF	TGTGCCAGCAGTGGGAGTATCTCGAGCGAGCAGTACTTC
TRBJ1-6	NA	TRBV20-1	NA	CSARGLGTLHF	TGCAGTGCTAGAGGTTTAGGGACCCTCCACTTT